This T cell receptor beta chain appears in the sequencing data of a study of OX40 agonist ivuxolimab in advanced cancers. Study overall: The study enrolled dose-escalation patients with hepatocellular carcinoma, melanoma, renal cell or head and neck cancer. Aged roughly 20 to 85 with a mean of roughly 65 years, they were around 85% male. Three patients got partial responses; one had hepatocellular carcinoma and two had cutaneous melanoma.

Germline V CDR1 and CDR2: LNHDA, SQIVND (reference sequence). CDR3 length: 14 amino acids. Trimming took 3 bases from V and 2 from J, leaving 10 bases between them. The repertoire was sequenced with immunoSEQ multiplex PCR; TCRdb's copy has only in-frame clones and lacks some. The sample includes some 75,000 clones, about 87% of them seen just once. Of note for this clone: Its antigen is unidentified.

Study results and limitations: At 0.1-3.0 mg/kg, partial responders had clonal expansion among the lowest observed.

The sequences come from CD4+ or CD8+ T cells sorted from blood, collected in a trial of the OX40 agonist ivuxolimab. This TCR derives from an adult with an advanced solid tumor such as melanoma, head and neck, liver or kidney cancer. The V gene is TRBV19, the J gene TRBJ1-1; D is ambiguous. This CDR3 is CASSIYGRNTEAFF. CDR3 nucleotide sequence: TGTGCCAGTAGTATTTATGGAAGAAACACTGAAGCTTTCTTT.